This paragraph reports one T cell receptor (beta chain). No cognate antigen has been identified for it. Base qualities are not at hand, and no much larger clone is one base apart. This sample stems from a study of siplizumab effects on memory and regulatory T cells (dated by TCRdb to 2018 to 2020). For the study in its entirety: The study examined how the anti-CD2 antibody siplizumab affects alloreactive T-cell subsets in allogeneic mixed lymphocyte reactions built from human PBMCs.

V sheds 0 bases and J sheds 7 bases, leaving 15 bases between their ends. Sequences GTSNPN (CDR1) and SVGIG (CDR2) are obtained from the germline V gene (reference sequence). Reading from cysteine to phenylalanine, the CDR3 counts 14 amino acids. This entry keeps only the CDR3 DNA: 42 bases, framed from base 1. Sorted unstimulated T cells and proliferating T cells recovered from mixed lymphocyte reactions were subjected to TCRbeta CDR3 sequencing. Fresh whole blood from approximately ten HLA-typed healthy donors was used to isolate PBMCs. To map where alloreactive clones came from, unstimulated CD4+ regulatory T cells were FACS-sorted. Libraries were prepared through the immunoSEQ multiplex PCR assay. The deep sequencing platform assayed about 10^5 TCR templates per sample. Genomic DNA extracted from sorted T cells was the material used for TCRbeta CDR3 sequencing. The published analysis was carried out like this. The R programming language was used for clonal analysis of the TCRbeta CDR3 data. Unstimulated samples were compared with post-reaction CFSE-low samples to define alloreactive CD4+ and CD8+ clones. Alloreactive CD4+ clones were assigned to regulatory or non-regulatory origin by matching sequences to sorted unstimulated Treg and non-Treg repertoires. What TCRdb holds here is the immuneACCESS table cut down to in-frame rearrangements. Part of the clones is not present; checked against another copy, under half of the missing clones reflect an unresolved V gene, and the others are unexplained. V, J and clone size reflect that table, while D and trimming were determined from the DNA. This sample holds approximately 100,000 clones; 93% were observed only once. 0.62% of the sample lies in the top ten.

The research as a whole found: Siplizumab significantly lowered the cumulative frequency of alloreactive sequences that could be traced to unstimulated CD4+ memory T cells. Whether proliferating Tregs from siplizumab cultures were suppressive was not functionally confirmed. About 75-95% of proliferating CD4+ or CD8+ clones could not be given a naive or memory phenotype. Sequences below about 10^-5 frequency were poorly captured, so only a minor fraction of alloreactive clones could be mapped to unstimulated subsets. Unstimulated naive T cells appeared more diverse than memory T cells, and naive cells seemed to contribute substantially to the alloresponse. Of the alloreactive CD4+ clones that could be mapped, the Treg-derived share averaged roughly 73% with siplizumab compared with under 35% in control reactions.

The sequencing input was Tregs sorted from blood. The rearrangement joined TRBV30 to TRBJ1-2, with no D gene named confidently. The receptor was derived from a human donor in good health. The base sequence is TGTGCCTGGAGTGTTCGACAAAATGTTTTTGGCTACACCTTC. This translates into CAWSVRQNVFGYTF.